This T cell receptor beta chain was sequenced for a study of T cell responses to AZD1222 COVID-19 vaccine. The trim removed 7 bases at V and 4 bases at J, leaving 10 bases unmatched. The germline CDR1 and CDR2 sequences are SGHRS and YFSETQ. There are 14 residues in the CDR3. Sequencing was performed with immunoSEQ multiplex PCR; in TCRdb, only in-frame clones are kept and a portion is missing. The repertoire holds approximately 90,000 clones, with about 89% as singletons. The specimen comprised peripheral blood, sampled on day 0 of AZD1222 vaccination. The chain recombines TRBV5-1 with TRBJ2-5; 7 bases match TRBD1. The sequence came from an adult in good health. The CDR3 loop reads CASGQQGTGETQYF. The CDR3 coding sequence is TGCGCCAGCGGTCAACAGGGGACCGGAGAGACCCAGTACTTC.